Listed here are 31 T cell receptor beta chains from one sample, sequenced in a study of blood T cell repertoires in COVID-19. The protocol was immunoSEQ multiplex PCR, while the TCRdb copy is restricted to in-frame clones and leaves out a portion. The sample lists about 73,000 clones, roughly 88% occurring once. The specimen sequenced was peripheral blood. All receptors come from a man older than 75 with active or convalescent COVID-19.

This chain links TRBV13 with TRBJ1-2, with 11 positions matching TRBD1. Germline V gene lookup returns CDR1 PRHDT and CDR2 FYEKMQ (reference sequence). V lost 5 bases, J lost 3 bases, and 8 bases stayed unmatched. The CDR3 is made up of 16 amino acids. In DNA form, the CDR3 reads TGTGCCAGCAGCCGGACAGGGGGCGCGAGTTACTATGGCTACACCTTC. This gives the protein CASSRTGGASYYGYTF. The full variable domain, in which reference TRBV13 and TRBJ1-2 provide the parts outside the CDR3, is AAGVIQSPRHLIKEKRETATLKCYPIPRHDTVYWYQQGPGQDPQFLISFYEKMQSDKGSIPDRFSAQQFSDYHSELNMSSLELGDSALYFCASSRTGGASYYGYTFGSGTRLTVV.

The J gene is TRBJ2-5, the V gene TRBV28, with D hard to call. Germline CDR1 MDHEN, CDR2 SYDVKM. V shed 3 bases and J shed 3 bases, with 8 bases lying between them. The CDR3 length is 13 residues. CDR3 sequence: CASSFISEETQYF. For the CDR3, the DNA is TGTGCCAGCAGTTTTATATCGGAAGAGACCCAGTACTTC.

CDR3 in DNA: TGTGCCAGCAGCCCCGGGTGGGGGAGGGAGACCCAGTACTTC. Its protein is CASSPGWGRETQYF. The V and J genes are TRBV5-6 and TRBJ2-5, with D perhaps TRBD2 (6 bases). Germline-derived CDR1 and CDR2 are SGHDT and YYEEEE. CDR3 length equals 14 residues. Trimming left V 4 bases short and J 5 bases short, with 15 bases between. Complete variable domain (other parts from reference TRBV5-6 and TRBJ2-5): DAGVTQSPTHLIKTRGQQVTLRCSPKSGHDTVSWYQQALGQGPQFIFQYYEEEERQRGNFPDRFSGHQFPNYSSELNVNALLLGDSALYLCASSPGWGRETQYFGPGTRLLVL.

The chain carries TRBV4-1 and TRBJ2-7; 9 bases map to TRBD2. V lost 0 bases, J lost 4 bases, and 7 bases stayed unmatched. Germline V gene lookup returns CDR1 MGHRA and CDR2 YSYEKL. The length of the CDR3 is 16 residues. CDR3 residues: CASSQEGLAGQYEQYF. The CDR3 region has the DNA TGCGCCAGCAGCCAAGAAGGGCTAGCGGGACAATACGAGCAGTACTTC.

This rearrangement joins TRBV6-5 to TRBJ1-5; D gene uncertain. The ends were cut back, 10 bases at V and 2 bases at J, with 15 bases in the middle. Germline CDR1 and CDR2: MNHEY and SVGAGI. This CDR3 comprises 14 residues. This chain's CDR3 is CAINRRMGNQPQHF. The CDR3 DNA follows: TGTGCCATCAACCGGAGGATGGGCAATCAGCCCCAGCATTTT.

Concerning this clone: A junction end diverges from the germline sequence, so it may reflect a read error. The rearrangement joins TRBV19 to TRBJ2-5; TRBD2 aligns across 9 bases. The CDR3 totals 15 residues. The germline CDR1 and CDR2 sequences are LNHDA and SQIVND (reference sequence). The CDR3 coding sequence is TGTGCCAGTAGTATCCTAGCGGGAAACCAAGAGACCCGGTACTTC. As protein: CASSILAGNQETRYF.

V and J are TRBV29-1 and TRBJ2-6; 12 positions agree with TRBD1. This CDR3 has 16 residues. Looked up from germline, CDR1 is SQVTM and CDR2 is ANQGSEA. V lost 6 bases, J lost 1 base, and 4 bases stayed unmatched. CDR3 sequence reads: CSVGTGGGSGANVLTF. CDR3 nucleotides: TGCAGCGTCGGGACAGGGGGCGGATCTGGGGCCAACGTCCTGACTTTC.

The J gene is TRBJ1-4, the V gene TRBV30; possible D gene TRBD1, 5 bases. Germline CDR1 is GTSNPN and CDR2 is SVGIG (reference sequence). V lost 2 bases and J 0 bases, leaving 16 bases between the germline ends. This CDR3 is 17 amino acids long. This chain's CDR3 is CAWSLSLRGTTNEKLFF. The CDR3 DNA reads as TGTGCCTGGAGTCTCTCTCTTAGGGGAACAACTAATGAAAAACTGTTTTTT.

The chain links TRBV27 to TRBJ1-3, with D perhaps matching TRBD1 (6 bases). V lost 8 bases and J lost 8, with 25 bases in between. The CDR3 extends over 16 amino acids. CDR1 MNHEY and CDR2 SMNVEV come from the germline V gene (reference sequence). In DNA, the CDR3 is TGTGCCAGCCGGGCCCTCGGGGGGCGAGGAATTTACACCATATATTTT. Translation: CASRALGGRGIYTIYF.

The genes are TRBV4-2 and TRBJ2-7; a weak D match, TRBD1 (7 bases). CDR3 size: 16 residues. The germline CDR1 and CDR2 sequences are LGHNA and YNFKEQ. V was trimmed by 1 base and J by 4 bases, leaving 17 bases between them. The CDR3 DNA is TGTGCCAGCAGCCAAGGTCCCGCAGGGGGGTCTTACGAGCAGTACTTC. Translation gives CASSQGPAGGSYEQYF.

The chain uses TRBV7-2 and TRBJ2-3; D not certain. The CDR3 totals 11 residues. The germline CDR1 and CDR2 sequences are SGHTA and FQGNSA. The V and J ends lost 6 bases and 4 bases respectively, with 5 bases between them. The CDR3: CASSSSDTQYF. The CDR3 DNA is TGTGCCAGCAGTAGTTCAGATACGCAGTATTTT.

The chain recombines TRBV6-2 or TRBV6-3 with TRBJ2-1, with TRBD1 matching over 8 bases. The V gene end was trimmed by 0 bases and the J gene end by 16 bases; junction bases not matched to a gene: 8. The CDR3 length is 13 residues. Germline V gene data show CDR1 as MNHEY and CDR2 as SVGEGT. The chain's CDR3 is CASSYSFWDRTFF. The DNA for the CDR3 is TGTGCCAGCAGTTACTCGTTTTGGGACAGGACCTTCTTC.

The chain carries TRBV2 and TRBJ1-3, with 7 bases lining up with TRBD1. The CDR3 has 11 residues. Trimming took 11 bases from V and 9 from J; bases not matched to a gene: 7. The germline CDR1 and CDR2 sequences are SNHLY and FYNNEI. CDR3 residues: CAAYRGGTIYF. For the CDR3, the DNA is TGTGCCGCCTACAGGGGAGGCACCATATATTTT. Full variable domain (remainder filled in from reference TRBV2 and TRBJ1-3): EPEVTQTPSHQVTQMGQEVILRCVPISNHLYFYWYRQILGQKVEFLVSFYNNEISEKSEIFDDQFSVERPDGSNFTLKIRSTKLEDSAMYFCAAYRGGTIYFGEGSWLTVV.

This clone was found once. The DNA for the CDR3 is TGTGCCAGCAGTGATCGGGGGGCTGGAAACACCATATATTTT. Translation: CASSDRGAGNTIYF. V gene TRBV6-1 combines with J gene TRBJ1-3; maybe TRBD1 (5 bases). In germline, CDR1 is MNHNS, CDR2 SASEGT. The V end lost 3 bases, the J end lost 2 bases, and 8 bases lay between the germline ends. The CDR3 loop spans 14 amino acids.

Remarks on this clone: At one boundary the junction diverges from the germline segment, which might be a read error. The gene calls are TRBV7-7 and TRBJ2-5, with TRBD2 identical over 13 bases. CDR1 and CDR2 from the germline V gene are SSHAT and FNYEAQ (reference sequence). The CDR3 contains 16 residues. The CDR3 here is CASSPRLAGGLETQYF. The CDR3 DNA reads TGTGCTAGCAGCCCACGACTAGCGGGGGGTCTAGAGACCCAGTACTTC.

The rearrangement links TRBV4-1 to TRBJ1-1; D possibly corresponds to TRBD1 (5 bases). The length of the CDR3 is 14 residues. Trimming left V 0 bases short and J 4 bases short, with 9 bases between. Germline CDR1 and CDR2: MGHRA and YSYEKL. In DNA, the CDR3 is TGCGCCAGCAGCCAAGATGGGGGGAGCACTGAAGCTTTCTTT. Protein product: CASSQDGGSTEAFF.

The chain carries TRBV2 and TRBJ1-3; TRBD1 agrees at 9 bases. Germline CDR1 and CDR2: SNHLY and FYNNEI. The trim removed 7 bases at V and 0 bases at J, leaving 10 bases unmatched. The CDR3 length is 17 residues. The CDR3: CASKGGQGLPSGNTIYF. The CDR3 DNA reads TGTGCCAGCAAGGGGGGACAGGGACTCCCCTCTGGAAACACCATATATTTT.

This clone was observed a few times. One end of the junction fails to match germline, which may point to a read error. The V gene is TRBV28, the J gene TRBJ1-2; D ambiguous. The germline CDR1 and CDR2 sequences are MDHEN and SYDVKM. The CDR3 runs to 11 residues. The CDR3 region has the DNA TGTGCCAGCAGTTTATATGCAGGTTCAATCTTC. Its protein is CASSLYAGSIF.

The V and J genes are TRBV5-1 and TRBJ2-5; 7 bases line up with TRBD1. Losses at the gene ends were 4 bases for V and 3 bases for J; bases not matched to a gene: 6. CDR1 is SGHRS, CDR2 YFSETQ, per germline. The CDR3 is 14 amino acids. CDR3 region: CASSVDRTEETQYF. Here the CDR3 DNA reads TGCGCCAGCAGCGTGGACAGGACGGAAGAGACCCAGTACTTC. The entire variable domain, with the rest obtained from reference TRBV5-1 and TRBJ2-5, is as follows: KAGVTQTPRYLIKTRGQQVTLSCSPISGHRSVSWYQQTPGQGLQFLFEYFSETQRNKGNFPGRFSGRQFSNSRSEMNVSTLELGDSALYLCASSVDRTEETQYFGPGTRLLVL.

J is TRBJ2-2 and V is TRBV6-2 or TRBV6-3, with D possibly matching TRBD2 (6 bases). Trimming removed 2 bases from V and 0 bases from J, with 7 bases in between. The CDR3 covers 15 residues. Germline CDR1 reads MNHEY; CDR2 reads SVGEGT. For the CDR3, the DNA is TGTGCCAGCAGTTACCTAGCGTCGAACACCGGGGAGCTGTTTTTT. Its protein product is CASSYLASNTGELFF.

The chain's CDR3 is CASRGRGRYEQYF. The CDR3 DNA sequence: TGTGCCAGCAGAGGGAGGGGGAGATACGAGCAGTACTTC. The rearrangement joins TRBV27 to TRBJ2-7, with a possible D match to TRBD2 (7 bases). The CDR3 loop spans 13 amino acids. CDR1 and CDR2 (germline): MNHEY, SMNVEV (reference sequence). V lost 6 bases and J lost 4, with 13 bases in between.

The chain carries TRBV5-4 and TRBJ2-5, with 15 bases lining up with TRBD2. This CDR3 has 17 residues. Trimming at V came to 4 bases and at J to 4 bases, leaving 8 bases not matched to a gene. Germline loops: CDR1 SGHNT, CDR2 YYREEE (reference sequence). The CDR3 reads CASSSGLAGGPRETQYF. CDR3 nucleotide sequence: TGTGCCAGCAGCAGCGGACTAGCGGGGGGGCCGAGAGAGACCCAGTACTTC.

This chain connects TRBV10-3 to TRBJ1-3; D is unclear. The ends were cut back, 11 bases at V and 0 bases at J, with 8 bases in the middle. CDR1 and CDR2 from the germline V gene are ENHRY and SYGVKD. This CDR3 comprises 12 residues. The CDR3 nucleotides are TGTGCCGGAGCGAGCTCTGGAAACACCATATATTTT. Protein sequence: CAGASSGNTIYF.

The V call is TRBV6-1, the J call TRBJ2-1, with D possibly TRBD2 on 6 matching bases. Germline lookup yields CDR1 MNHNS and CDR2 SASEGT. CDR3 length: 16 residues. The ends were cut back, 1 base at V and 0 bases at J, with 10 bases in the middle. CDR3 residues: CASSEGRVSSYNEQFF. CDR3 nucleotides: TGTGCCAGCAGTGAAGGGAGGGTAAGCTCCTACAATGAGCAGTTCTTC.

This clone has just a few counts. The rearrangement links TRBV4-1 to TRBJ2-1, with D possibly being TRBD2 (7 bases). V was pared by 3 bases and J by 5 bases, with 14 bases between. CDR1 and CDR2 (germline): MGHRA, YSYEKL. The CDR3 runs to 15 residues. CDR3 sequence: CASSHPGGLNNEQFF. CDR3 nucleotides: TGCGCCAGCAGCCATCCGGGGGGCCTCAACAATGAGCAGTTCTTC.

The chain couples TRBV28 to TRBJ1-3; 8 nucleotides match TRBD1. The CDR3 runs 13 residues. In germline, CDR1 is MDHEN, CDR2 SYDVKM. V was pared by 6 bases and J by 11 bases, with 9 bases of the junction left unmatched. CDR3: CASRKADRGPIYF. The CDR3 DNA sequence: TGTGCCAGCAGGAAAGCCGACAGGGGTCCCATATATTTT.

This chain connects TRBV14 to TRBJ2-5; 10 nucleotides match TRBD1. The CDR3 runs 16 residues. V trimming: 3 bases; J trimming: 2 bases; junction bases outside the gene matches: 6. CDR1 is SGHDN, CDR2 FVKESK, per germline. The CDR3, as DNA: TGTGCCAGCAGCCATCGGGACAGGGGAGGACAAGAGACCCAGTACTTC. This encodes CASSHRDRGGQETQYF. The full variable domain, rest sourced from reference TRBV14 and TRBJ2-5, is EAGVTQFPSHSVIEKGQTVTLRCDPISGHDNLYWYRRVMGKEIKFLLHFVKESKQDESGMPNNRFLAERTGGTYSTLKVQPAELEDSGVYFCASSHRDRGGQETQYFGPGTRLLVL.

The chain joins TRBV5-1 to TRBJ1-4; a possible D gene is TRBD1 (5 bases). V lost 0 bases and J lost 7, with 13 bases in between. The CDR3 has 15 residues. CDR1 is SGHRS, CDR2 YFSETQ, per germline. CDR3 protein: CASSLAPSGIEKLFF. DNA for the CDR3: TGCGCCAGCAGCTTGGCCCCATCAGGGATTGAAAAACTGTTTTTT.

The chain couples TRBV3-1 (or the pseudogene TRBV3-2) to TRBJ2-7; D not certain. The CDR3 consists of 12 residues. V lost 0 bases, J lost 7 bases, and 7 bases lay in between. Looked up from germline, CDR1 is LGHDT and CDR2 is YNNKEL (reference sequence). The DNA of the CDR3 is TGTGCCAGCAGCCAAGACCCGAGGGAGCAGTACTTC. The encoded protein is CASSQDPREQYF.

This clone came up a few times. The V call is TRBV7-2, the J call TRBJ2-1; tentatively, D is TRBD2 (6 bases). Germline-derived CDR1 and CDR2 are SGHTA and FQGNSA. This CDR3 is built from 13 residues. V lost 7 bases and J 5 bases, leaving 12 bases between the germline ends. The CDR3 sequence: CASMRGRNNEQFF. CDR3 sequence (DNA): TGTGCCAGCATGCGGGGACGGAACAATGAGCAGTTCTTC.

CDR3: CASSYEQREGGNEQFF. Written as DNA, the CDR3 is TGTGCCAGCAGTTACGAGCAGCGGGAGGGCGGGAATGAGCAGTTCTTC. The chain recombines TRBV6-2 or TRBV6-3 with TRBJ2-1, with TRBD2 identical over 10 bases. The V gene end was trimmed by 2 bases and the J gene end by 7 bases; junction bases not matched to a gene: 8. The CDR3 is made up of 16 amino acids. Germline loops: CDR1 MNHEY, CDR2 SVGEGT.